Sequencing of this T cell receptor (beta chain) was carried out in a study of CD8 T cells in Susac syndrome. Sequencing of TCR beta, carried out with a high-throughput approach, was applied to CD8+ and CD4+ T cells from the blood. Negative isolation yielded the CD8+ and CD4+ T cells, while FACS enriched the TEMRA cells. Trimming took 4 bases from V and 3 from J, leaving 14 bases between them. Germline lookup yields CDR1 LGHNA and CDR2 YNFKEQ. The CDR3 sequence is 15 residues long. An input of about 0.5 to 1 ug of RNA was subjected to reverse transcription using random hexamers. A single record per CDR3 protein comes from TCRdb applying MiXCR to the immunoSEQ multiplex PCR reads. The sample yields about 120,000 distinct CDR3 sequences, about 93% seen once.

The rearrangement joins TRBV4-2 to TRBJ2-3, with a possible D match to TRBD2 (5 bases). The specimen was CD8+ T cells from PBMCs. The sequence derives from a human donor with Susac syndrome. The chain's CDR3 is CASSPLESWTDTQYF. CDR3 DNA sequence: TGTGCCAGCAGCCCACTAGAATCGTGGACAGATACGCAGTATTTT.